A single sample gave rise to the 29 T cell receptor beta chains below, sequenced in a study of blood T cells in healthy people across ages. For the second PCR, which ran for roughly 7 to 11 cycles, a sample-barcoded 5' primer and a J-beta primer mix were used. One entry per CDR3 protein results from TCRdb running MiXCR on the 5' RACE reads. Here the sample spans 550,000 to 700,000 distinct CDR3 sequences, approximately 25% being singletons. Sequencing used blood. All receptors come from a woman aged 65 to 85 in good health.

The chain joins TRBV20-1 to TRBJ1-2, with a possible D match to TRBD1 (5 bases). The CDR3 is 13 residues long. CDR1 and CDR2 from the germline V gene are DFQATT and SNEGSKA (reference sequence). The germline V and J ends were trimmed by 6 bases and 2 bases, with 13 bases remaining between them. This CDR3 reads CSATAGTNYGYTF. The DNA of the CDR3 is TGCAGTGCCACGGCCGGGACCAACTATGGCTACACCTTC.

This clonotype was seen more than once but under ten times. J is TRBJ2-1 and V is TRBV12-3 or TRBV12-4, with 7 bases fitting TRBD2. V lost 3 bases to trimming and J lost 5 bases; unmatched junction nucleotides: 4. This CDR3 region has 14 residues. The CDR3 here is CASSFGTTDNEQFF. The DNA of the CDR3 is TGTGCCAGCAGTTTTGGGACTACCGACAATGAGCAGTTCTTC.

This chain joins TRBV7-2 and TRBJ1-4; no clear D. The V end was cut by 2 bases, the J end by 5 bases, with 9 bases between. The CDR3 is made up of 14 amino acids. CDR1 and CDR2 from the germline V gene are SGHTA and FQGNSA. The CDR3 reads CASSLSLANEKLFF. The CDR3 region has the DNA TGTGCCAGCAGCTTAAGTCTAGCGAATGAAAAACTGTTTTTT. Full variable domain (outside the CDR3, taken from reference TRBV7-2 and TRBJ1-4): GAGVSQSPSNKVTEKGKDVELRCDPISGHTALYWYRQSLGQGLEFLIYFQGNSAPDKSGLPSDRFSAERTGGSVSTLTIQRTQQEDSAVYLCASSLSLANEKLFFGSGTQLSVL.

This clonotype was detected only a few times. The chain couples TRBV20-1 to TRBJ2-3, with a possible D match to TRBD2 (6 bases). Germline V gene lookup returns CDR1 DFQATT and CDR2 SNEGSKA (reference sequence). The CDR3 runs 14 residues. V dropped 2 bases and J dropped 1 base, with 10 bases sitting between them. The CDR3 DNA is TGCAGTGCTAGATTTGGAGGGGGCACAGATACGCAGTATTTT. Translated: CSARFGGGTDTQYF.

This clonotype appeared a few times. The chain couples TRBV19 to TRBJ2-1; the D is unclear. The CDR3 length is 15 residues. Germline values: CDR1 LNHDA, CDR2 SQIVND (reference sequence). V gave up 4 bases and J gave up 7 bases, with 17 bases separating them. This CDR3 reads CASSTQLSSKNEQFF. As DNA, the CDR3 is TGTGCCAGTAGTACCCAGTTATCGTCAAAGAATGAGCAGTTCTTC. The full variable domain, in which reference TRBV19 and TRBJ2-1 provide the parts outside the CDR3, is DGGITQSPKYLFRKEGQNVTLSCEQNLNHDAMYWYRQDPGQGLRLIYYSQIVNDFQKGDIAEGYSVSREKKESFPLTVTSAQKNPTAFYLCASSTQLSSKNEQFFGPGTRLTVL.

The chain couples TRBV5-6 to TRBJ2-1, with D possibly called TRBD1 or TRBD2 (5 bases each). The CDR3 length is 17 residues. Germline-derived CDR1 and CDR2 are SGHDT and YYEEEE. V shed 7 bases and J shed 7 bases, with 27 bases lying between them. CDR3 nucleotide sequence: TGTGCCAGCGGACGGATCTGGGTGGGGACCTTAAAGAATGAGCAGTTCTTC. Protein product: CASGRIWVGTLKNEQFF.

The sample holds a few counts of this clonotype. J is TRBJ1-5 and V is TRBV11-2; D gene unclear. Germline V gene sequence: CDR1 SGHAT, CDR2 FQNNGV. The V gene lost 0 bases and the J gene lost 6 bases, with 6 bases spanning the gap. The CDR3 totals 13 residues. In DNA form, the CDR3 reads TGTGCCAGCAGCTTAGATTGGGGTCAGCCCCAGCATTTT. Translating it yields CASSLDWGQPQHF.

This clonotype appeared a few times. The CDR3 DNA reads as TGTGCCAGCAGTTACTCGTATGCAGCTCTGGGCTACACCTTC. Its translation is CASSYSYAALGYTF. The V call is TRBV6-6, the J call TRBJ1-2; D gene ambiguous. The CDR3 consists of 14 residues. V was pared by 0 bases and J by 8 bases, with 13 bases between. Germline V gene sequence: CDR1 MNHNY, CDR2 SVGAGI (reference sequence).

In this sample, this clonotype turned up many times. The chain couples TRBV12-3 or TRBV12-4 to TRBJ2-5, with TRBD2 identical over 8 bases. The junction had 6 bases not matched to a gene; V was cut back by 2 bases and J by 1 base. This CDR3 contains 16 residues. The CDR3 protein is CASSLQGGGIQETQYF. The CDR3 DNA follows: TGTGCCAGCAGTTTACAGGGCGGGGGGATCCAAGAGACCCAGTACTTC.

The V and J genes are TRBV6-2 or TRBV6-3 and TRBJ2-5; weak D call: TRBD1 (6 bases). The DNA end is a closer match to TRBJ2-7, so the J assignment may be wrong. The CDR3 has 16 amino acids. Per germline, CDR1 MNHEY and CDR2 SVGEGT. The CDR3 loop is CASSSQQGSVSYEQYF. Written as DNA, the CDR3 is TGTGCCAGCAGTTCCCAACAGGGCTCCGTTTCCTACGAGCAGTACTTC.

Many counts were recorded for this clonotype. This sequence joins TRBV7-2 and TRBJ2-7; 9 bases map to TRBD2. V lost 5 bases to trimming and J lost 3 bases; unmatched junction nucleotides: 8. The CDR3 length is 15 residues. Germline lookup yields CDR1 SGHTA and CDR2 FQGNSA. The CDR3 sequence is CASSPPAGGNYEQYF. The CDR3 DNA reads as TGTGCCAGCAGCCCTCCGGCGGGGGGGAACTACGAGCAGTACTTC.

V usage is TRBV6-5 and J usage is TRBJ2-5; D is perhaps TRBD1 or TRBD2 (6 bases each). The J call may not be correct, given that the DNA end is closer to TRBJ2-1. The CDR3 extends over 17 amino acids. CDR1 and CDR2 (germline): MNHEY, SVGAGI. This CDR3 reads CASSSRGIGGAYNEQFF. CDR3 DNA sequence: TGTGCCAGCAGTTCTAGGGGGATAGGCGGGGCCTACAATGAGCAGTTCTTC.

The table lists this clonotype with a few counts. The rearrangement links TRBV4-3 to TRBJ2-3; D remains unclear. Germline-derived CDR1 and CDR2 are LGHNA and YSLEER. V gave up 1 base and J gave up 4 bases, with 9 bases separating them. The CDR3 has 14 amino acids. The CDR3 loop is CASSQVILADTQYF. CDR3 coding DNA: TGCGCCAGCAGCCAAGTAATCCTGGCAGATACGCAGTATTTT.

This clonotype has just one count. The chain employs TRBV3-1 and TRBJ1-2; 7 bases align to TRBD1. Germline V CDR1 and CDR2: LGHDT, YNNKEL (reference sequence). Losses at the gene ends were 5 bases for V and 4 bases for J; bases not matched to a gene: 7. This CDR3 has 14 amino acids. The CDR3 DNA follows: TGTGCCAGCAGCTTCCAGGGGGAGTTCTATGGCTACACCTTC. Its translation: CASSFQGEFYGYTF.

Notes on this clonotype: Germline is not matched at one junction end, which may reflect a read error. The DNA of the CDR3 is TGCGCCAGCAAGAGCGCATGGTCCAATGAGCAGTTCTTC. Its translation: CASKSAWSNEQFF. The J gene is TRBJ2-1, the V gene TRBV7-9, with D uncertain. CDR3 size: 13 residues. The germline V gene encodes CDR1 SEHNR and CDR2 FQNEAQ (reference sequence). Complete variable domain (other parts from reference TRBV7-9 and TRBJ2-1): DTGVSQNPRHKITKRGQNVTFRCDPISEHNRLYWYRQTLGQGPEFLTYFQNEAQLEKSRLLSDRFSAERPKGSFSTLEIQRTEQGDSAMYLCASKSAWSNEQFFGPGTRLTVL.

The chain recombines TRBV12-3 or TRBV12-4 with TRBJ1-2; TRBD1 matches at 11 bases. The CDR3 length is 13 residues. Trimming cost V 6 bases and J 7 bases; bases outside gene matches: 4. CDR3 nucleotide sequence: TGTGCCAGCAGCTGGACAGGGGGCAGTGGCTACACCTTC. Amino acids: CASSWTGGSGYTF.

This clonotype showed up many times. This chain links TRBV7-8 with TRBJ2-1, with 9 nucleotides matching TRBD2. With V trimmed by 3 bases and J by 5 bases, 8 bases remained unmatched. Germline-derived CDR1 and CDR2 are SGHVS and FQNEAQ. The CDR3 loop spans 16 amino acids. The CDR3 loop reads CASSFSAGGWDNEQFF. The CDR3 region has the DNA TGTGCCAGCAGCTTCTCAGCGGGGGGCTGGGACAATGAGCAGTTCTTC.

V gene TRBV7-2 combines with J gene TRBJ2-3; 10 bases map to TRBD2. The length of the CDR3 is 16 residues. Germline V gene lookup returns CDR1 SGHTA and CDR2 FQGNSA. V trimming: 5 bases; J trimming: 6 bases; junction bases outside the gene matches: 11. CDR3 sequence reads: CASSRASSGGRDTQYF. DNA of the CDR3: TGTGCCAGCAGCCGCGCCTCTAGCGGGGGTCGGGATACGCAGTATTTT.

This clonotype has a count of ten or more. The chain employs TRBV6-5 and TRBJ2-3, with no clear D. V lost 7 bases to trimming and J lost 6 bases, with 8 bases between them. Germline lookup yields CDR1 MNHEY and CDR2 SVGAGI. CDR3 length equals 11 residues. CDR3 amino acids: CASTYRDTQYF. The CDR3 DNA reads TGTGCCAGCACCTATAGGGATACGCAGTATTTT.

This clonotype has only a few counts. The chain carries TRBV7-8 and TRBJ1-2; 10 positions match TRBD1. Germline CDR1 SGHVS, CDR2 FQNEAQ. The CDR3 is 17 amino acids. J gave up 4 bases and V 5 bases, and 13 bases lay outside the gene matches. CDR3 sequence: CASSPGSGTGVSYGYTF. CDR3 DNA sequence: TGTGCCAGCAGCCCGGGGAGTGGGACAGGGGTGTCCTATGGCTACACCTTC.

The V gene is TRBV7-2, the J gene TRBJ2-1; no definite D call. The CDR3 is made up of 13 amino acids. V was trimmed by 8 bases and J by 7 bases, leaving 15 bases between them. Per germline, CDR1 SGHTA and CDR2 FQGNSA. As DNA, the CDR3 is TGTGCCAGCCGCGCACCCGACGGTAATGAGCAGTTCTTC. Amino acid sequence: CASRAPDGNEQFF.

This chain uses TRBV19 with TRBJ2-2; possibly TRBD1 for D (6 bases). The CDR3 length is 14 residues. Trimming cost V 2 bases and J 7 bases, with 11 bases left between them. Per germline, CDR1 LNHDA and CDR2 SQIVND (reference sequence). The CDR3 loop reads CASSICLDSGELFF. CDR3 nucleotides: TGTGCCAGTAGTATATGTCTGGACAGCGGGGAGCTGTTTTTT.

The chain uses TRBV15 and TRBJ2-7; D ambiguous. Germline assignment: CDR1 LNHNV and CDR2 YYDKDF (reference sequence). The ends were cut back, 0 bases at V and 3 bases at J, with 9 bases in the middle. The CDR3 has 14 amino acids. CDR3 DNA sequence: TGTGCCACCAGCAGAGATTCCGGATTCTACGAGCAGTACTTC. It is translated as CATSRDSGFYEQYF.

The V and J genes are TRBV9 and TRBJ1-4; 9 nucleotides match TRBD1. The CDR3 extends over 15 amino acids. CDR1 and CDR2 from the germline V gene are SGDLS and YYNGEE. Unmatched junction bases numbered 5, after V lost 0 bases and J lost 8 bases. CDR3 DNA: TGTGCCAGCAGCGTAGGAGGGACAGGGAACGAAAAACTGTTTTTT. It is translated as CASSVGGTGNEKLFF.

CDR3 in amino acids: CASSLQIGTDTQYF. The CDR3 DNA reads TGTGCCAGCAGCCTCCAAATAGGCACAGATACGCAGTATTTT. The chain has TRBV7-2 and TRBJ2-3; no clear D gene. The ends were cut back, 5 bases at V and 1 base at J, with 10 bases in the middle. The CDR3 totals 14 residues. Germline CDR1 and CDR2: SGHTA and FQGNSA.

This CDR3 is CASSLLSRDYGYTF. The CDR3 DNA is TGTGCCAGCAGCTTACTTAGCAGAGACTATGGCTACACCTTC. The V and J genes are TRBV7-2 and TRBJ1-2; no reliable D call. Per the germline V gene, CDR1 is SGHTA and CDR2 is FQGNSA. Trimming left V 2 bases short and J 3 bases short, with 10 bases between. The CDR3 contains 14 residues.

There are a few counts of this clonotype. This chain connects TRBV6-1 to TRBJ2-7; tentatively, D is TRBD1 (6 bases). From germline, CDR1 is MNHNS and CDR2 SASEGT. Trimming took 8 bases from V and 6 from J, leaving 23 bases between them. The CDR3 loop spans 15 amino acids. In DNA, the CDR3 is TGTGCCAGCGGGGGACCGGACAGCTGGGTGAGCGAGCAGTACTTC. Its protein is CASGGPDSWVSEQYF.

This clonotype was counted only a few times. The chain has TRBV7-2 and TRBJ1-1, with 8 nucleotides matching TRBD1. Losses at the gene ends were 5 bases for V and 8 bases for J; bases not matched to a gene: 7. The V gene's germline CDR1 is SGHTA and CDR2 FQGNSA. CDR3 length: 13 amino acids. The CDR3 DNA sequence: TGTGCCAGCAGCCTGGGACAGGCTTTAGAAGCTTTCTTT. Protein sequence: CASSLGQALEAFF.

This chain joins TRBV24-1 and TRBJ1-1; 7 bases match TRBD1. The trim removed 5 bases at V and 8 bases at J, leaving 7 bases unmatched. Germline CDR1 and CDR2: KGHDR and SFDVKD. CDR3 size: 13 residues. Here the CDR3 reads CATSALPGGEAFF. The CDR3 nucleotides are TGTGCCACCAGTGCCCTACCAGGGGGAGAAGCTTTCTTT.